The 26 T cell receptor beta chains presented below share a single source sample, sequenced in a study of T cells in Graves' hyperthyroidism and ophthalmopathy. Researchers took RNA transcripts and amplified the TCR beta CDR3 regions from them. Using the HTBI primer set, a first-round RT-PCR was run on the TCR CDR3. Using its own MiXCR run on the multiplex PCR reads, TCRdb lists one record per CDR3 protein. The sample has around 690,000 distinct CDR3 sequences; 15% to 20% are singletons. The sequencing sample was made of blood. These receptors were taken from a man aged 45-65 years with Graves' hyperthyroidism.

About this clonotype: Possible read error: a much larger clone is one base away. The gene calls are TRBV13 and TRBJ2-1; no clear D. Trimming removed 3 bases from V and 8 bases from J, with 14 bases in between. CDR1 PRHDT and CDR2 FYEKMQ come from the germline V gene (reference sequence). This CDR3 is 14 amino acids long. For the CDR3, the DNA is TGTGCCAGCAGCTTCCGGACCGCCCCGGATGAGCAGTTCTTC. As protein: CASSFRTAPDEQFF.

This clonotype appeared many times. The chain couples TRBV28 to TRBJ1-6; D possibly corresponds to TRBD1 (5 bases). The CDR3 is made up of 13 amino acids. From germline, CDR1 is MDHEN and CDR2 SYDVKM. V was clipped by 3 bases and J by 5 bases, with 5 bases between them. CDR3 protein: CASSLDNNSPLHF. The DNA of the CDR3 is TGTGCCAGCAGTTTGGACAATAATTCACCCCTCCACTTT.

This clonotype has a count of ten or more. The CDR3 reads CASSPVTGGAGTGELFF. Written as DNA, the CDR3 is TGTGCCAGCAGCCCCGTTACAGGGGGCGCGGGCACCGGGGAGCTGTTTTTT. This sequence joins TRBV11-2 and TRBJ2-2; TRBD1 matches 9 bases. Germline trimming cut 5 bases from V and 4 bases from J; bases unmatched to any gene: 11. The CDR3 is made up of 17 amino acids. Germline lookup yields CDR1 SGHAT and CDR2 FQNNGV.

On this clonotype itself: One end of the junction is discordant with germline, which a read error may explain. V usage is TRBV28 and J usage is TRBJ2-3; D perhaps matches TRBD2 (7 bases). CDR1 and CDR2 from the germline V gene are MDHEN and SYDVKM. The CDR3 sequence is 15 residues long. CDR3 amino acids: CASLGGARSIDTQYF. Here the CDR3 DNA reads TGTGCCAGCTTAGGGGGGGCTAGGAGCATAGATACGCAGTATTTT.

This clonotype was recorded at least ten times. This chain joins TRBV12-3 or TRBV12-4 and TRBJ1-2; D may be TRBD1 (6 bases). The V end was cut by 6 bases, the J end by 7 bases, with 15 bases between. The CDR3 is 13 amino acids. In DNA, the CDR3 is TGTGCCAGCAGACGGGAACAGGGAGGTGGCTACACCTTC. Protein sequence: CASRREQGGGYTF.

The chain couples TRBV20-1 to TRBJ2-3; D possibly corresponds to TRBD2 (5 bases). The CDR3 is made up of 14 amino acids. Germline CDR1 reads DFQATT; CDR2 reads SNEGSKA (reference sequence). Trimming stripped 4 bases from V and 1 base from J, with 12 bases between. The CDR3, as DNA: TGCAGTGCTAAGCGGAGCGGACGCACAGATACGCAGTATTTT. This gives the protein CSAKRSGRTDTQYF.

This clonotype occurred many times. The V and J genes are TRBV2 and TRBJ2-1; D is ambiguous. The V gene lost 7 bases and the J gene lost 4 bases, with 11 bases spanning the gap. This CDR3 has 13 amino acids. Germline V CDR1 and CDR2: SNHLY, FYNNEI. The CDR3 nucleotides read TGTGCCAGCACTGTGGGGTATTACAATGAGCAGTTCTTC. It yields the protein CASTVGYYNEQFF.

This clonotype showed up many times. This rearrangement joins TRBV6-5 to TRBJ2-3; D is perhaps TRBD1 (5 bases). V was trimmed by 0 bases and J by 1 base, leaving 11 bases between them. CDR3 length: 16 residues. Germline loops: CDR1 MNHEY, CDR2 SVGAGI. The CDR3: CASSYSAREGTDTQYF. Written as DNA, the CDR3 is TGTGCCAGCAGTTACTCTGCCAGGGAAGGCACAGATACGCAGTATTTT.

This clonotype was recorded only once. The V and J genes are TRBV19 and TRBJ2-5; 7 bases are shared with TRBD2. CDR3 length equals 11 residues. The junction had 5 bases not matched to a gene; V was cut back by 9 bases and J by 7 bases. Germline V gene lookup returns CDR1 LNHDA and CDR2 SQIVND (reference sequence). The CDR3 DNA sequence: TGTGCCAGCAGCGGGATTGGGACCCAGTACTTC. Its translation: CASSGIGTQYF.

This clonotype has at least ten counts. The rearrangement uses TRBV20-1 and TRBJ2-3; TRBD1 might be the D (5 bases). CDR1 is DFQATT and CDR2 is SNEGSKA in the germline V gene (reference sequence). Trimming pared 6 bases from V and 4 bases from J, leaving 11 bases between. The CDR3 spans 12 residues. CDR3 in amino acids: CSANLGPDTQYF. The CDR3 DNA follows: TGCAGTGCCAATCTGGGGCCAGATACGCAGTATTTT.

This clonotype was picked up many times. This sequence joins TRBV7-3 and TRBJ2-2; 9 bases are a match to TRBD1. The CDR3 has 15 amino acids. V shed 1 base and J 8 bases; nucleotides not matched to a gene: 5. The V gene's germline CDR1 is SGHTA and CDR2 FQGTGA. CDR3 nucleotide sequence: TGTGCCAGCAGCTTAATGGGACAGGGACCGGGGGAGCTGTTTTTT. This sequence encodes CASSLMGQGPGELFF. Full variable domain (remainder filled in from reference TRBV7-3 and TRBJ2-2): GAGVSQTPSNKVTEKGKYVELRCDPISGHTALYWYRQSLGQGPEFLIYFQGTGAADDSGLPNDRFFAVRPEGSVSTLKIQRTERGDSAVYLCASSLMGQGPGELFFGEGSRLTVL.

This clonotype occurred many times. The rearrangement uses TRBV19 and TRBJ1-1, with D possibly TRBD1 on 6 matching bases. Trimming stripped 7 bases from V and 7 bases from J, with 13 bases between. Germline V CDR1 and CDR2: LNHDA, SQIVND (reference sequence). The CDR3 is 12 amino acids. The CDR3 nucleotides read TGTGCCAGTAACGTCAGGGGTGATGAAGCTTTCTTT. It encodes CASNVRGDEAFF.

In this sample, this clonotype turned up a few times. This chain joins TRBV7-2 and TRBJ2-1, with D uncertain. Germline CDR1 reads SGHTA; CDR2 reads FQGNSA. CDR3 length: 11 residues. V shed 5 bases and J shed 10 bases, with 9 bases lying between them. CDR3 residues: CASSQYIEQFF. In DNA, the CDR3 is TGTGCCAGCAGCCAATATATAGAGCAGTTCTTC.

The V and J genes are TRBV27 and TRBJ2-1, with 8 bases that match TRBD1. Germline CDR1 MNHEY, CDR2 SMNVEV (reference sequence). CDR3 length equals 15 residues. Germline trimming cut 2 bases from V and 6 bases from J; bases unmatched to any gene: 6. DNA of the CDR3: TGTGCCAGCAGTTTAGGGCAGGGGGCAATCAATGAGCAGTTCTTC. Translated, it gives CASSLGQGAINEQFF.

The chain has TRBV10-3 and TRBJ2-1; TRBD2 agrees at 12 bases. The CDR3 length is 14 residues. V was clipped by 8 bases and J by 4 bases; unmatched bases: 3. Per germline, CDR1 ENHRY and CDR2 SYGVKD. The chain's CDR3 is CAIQLAGGYNEQFF. Here the CDR3 DNA reads TGTGCCATCCAACTAGCGGGAGGTTACAATGAGCAGTTCTTC.

This clonotype appeared many times. This chain uses TRBV20-1 with TRBJ1-1; possibly TRBD1 for D (6 bases). Germline loops: CDR1 DFQATT, CDR2 SNEGSKA (reference sequence). Trimming shortened V by 5 bases and J by 7 bases, and 11 bases separated the two germline ends. CDR3 size: 11 residues. This CDR3 is CSAAQGSEAFF. DNA of the CDR3: TGCAGTGCTGCACAGGGAAGTGAAGCTTTCTTT.

This clonotype was observed a handful of times. J is TRBJ1-3 and V is TRBV4-1, with D unclear. The CDR3 contains 16 residues. Germline values: CDR1 MGHRA, CDR2 YSYEKL. Trimming pared 1 base from V and 2 bases from J, leaving 12 bases between. The CDR3 nucleotides read TGCGCCAGCAGCCAAGGTCCGCGGCGTACTGGAAACACCATATATTTT. This encodes CASSQGPRRTGNTIYF.

The rearrangement links TRBV20-1 to TRBJ2-5; 8 bases map to TRBD2. From germline, CDR1 is DFQATT and CDR2 SNEGSKA (reference sequence). The CDR3 is made up of 18 amino acids. Losses at the gene ends were 3 bases for V and 5 bases for J; bases not matched to a gene: 20. CDR3 nucleotides: TGCAGTGCTAGGGTCCCACGGTGGCAAGCGGGAGTTGGGGAGACCCAGTACTTC. Its protein product is CSARVPRWQAGVGETQYF.

The chain is built from TRBV2 and TRBJ2-5; 7 bases line up with TRBD2. Germline assignment: CDR1 SNHLY and CDR2 FYNNEI. This CDR3 spans 13 amino acids. J gave up 5 bases and V 11 bases, and 11 bases lay outside the gene matches. This CDR3 is CAGRGLSPETQYF. DNA for the CDR3: TGTGCCGGGAGGGGCCTCAGTCCCGAGACCCAGTACTTC.

This chain uses TRBV12-3 or TRBV12-4 with TRBJ2-3; 7 nucleotides agree with TRBD2. The V and J ends lost 3 bases and 5 bases, in that order; junction bases with no gene match: 5. The CDR3 is 14 residues long. The CDR3 sequence: CASSFRGRIDTQYF. The CDR3 region has the DNA TGTGCCAGCAGTTTTCGCGGGAGAATAGATACGCAGTATTTT.

Concerning this clonotype: It may be a read error: a sequence one base away is much more abundant. The V call is TRBV27, the J call TRBJ1-1; 7 nucleotides align to TRBD1. V lost 5 bases, J lost 7 bases, and 16 bases stayed unmatched. The CDR3 runs 16 residues. The germline V gene has CDR1 MNHEY and CDR2 SMNVEV (reference sequence). The CDR3 DNA follows: TGTGCCAGCAGTGACCTCCCTGTTATCCGGGACAGTGAAGCTTTCTTT. It codes for CASSDLPVIRDSEAFF.

This clonotype was detected ten times or more. This chain joins TRBV19 and TRBJ1-5; maybe TRBD1 (5 bases). The length of the CDR3 is 13 residues. The V gene's germline CDR1 is LNHDA and CDR2 SQIVND (reference sequence). The V end was cut by 3 bases, the J end by 7 bases, with 10 bases between. The CDR3 nucleotides read TGTGCCAGTAGTATTTACGGGGCACAGCCCCAGCATTTT. Its protein product is CASSIYGAQPQHF.

This clonotype has just a few counts. This rearrangement joins TRBV29-1 to TRBJ2-1, with D perhaps TRBD2 (6 bases). The CDR3 length is 13 residues. The V and J ends lost 7 bases and 4 bases respectively, with 14 bases between them. Germline V gene lookup returns CDR1 SQVTM and CDR2 ANQGSEA. The CDR3 sequence is CSGLRDSYNEQFF. The DNA for the CDR3 is TGCAGCGGCCTCCGGGACTCATACAATGAGCAGTTCTTC.

The chain links TRBV20-1 to TRBJ2-5, with 12 bases that match TRBD2. The CDR3 spans 14 residues. CDR1 and CDR2 from the germline V gene are DFQATT and SNEGSKA (reference sequence). Germline trimming cut 3 bases from V and 7 bases from J; bases unmatched to any gene: 6. CDR3 sequence (DNA): TGCAGTGCTAGGCTAGCGGGAGGGCCGGGGACCCAGTACTTC. This sequence encodes CSARLAGGPGTQYF.

This clonotype was seen ten or more times. This chain uses TRBV10-3 with TRBJ2-7; 10 nucleotides match TRBD1. V was pared by 10 bases and J by 2 bases, with 8 bases of the junction left unmatched. Germline-derived CDR1 and CDR2 are ENHRY and SYGVKD. There are 14 residues in the CDR3. CDR3: CATASGTGAYEQYF. The CDR3 nucleotides read TGTGCCACCGCTTCCGGGACAGGGGCCTACGAGCAGTACTTC.

This clonotype was counted only a few times. V is TRBV30 and J is TRBJ2-2; TRBD2 agrees at 16 bases. Germline CDR1 reads GTSNPN; CDR2 reads SVGIG (reference sequence). Losses at the gene ends were 5 bases for V and 5 bases for J; bases not matched to a gene: 11. This CDR3 contains 18 residues. CDR3 nucleotide sequence: TGTGCCTGGGGGGGTCCGGGACTAGCGGGAGGGTGGACCGGGGAGCTGTTTTTT. It encodes CAWGGPGLAGGWTGELFF.